What follows are 26 T cell receptor beta chains derived from one specimen sequenced in a study of shared clonotypes between healthy human individuals. Sequencing used immunoSEQ multiplex PCR; TCRdb keeps in-frame clones, though not all of them. The sample shows 490,000 or so clones, around 78% of them seen only once. Sequencing used PBMCs. These receptor sequences come from a woman aged 40-49 years in good health. Some clones in this sample may be carry-over from other donors' samples.

The chain uses TRBV2 and TRBJ2-5; D is ambiguous. The CDR3 contains 13 residues. The germline V gene encodes CDR1 SNHLY and CDR2 FYNNEI. Trimming took 5 bases from V and 5 from J, leaving 12 bases between them. CDR3 amino acids: CASSQDGMETQYF. The CDR3 DNA follows: TGTGCCAGCAGTCAGGACGGAATGGAGACCCAGTACTTC.

This chain joins TRBV2 and TRBJ2-2; 8 bases match TRBD1. CDR1 and CDR2 from the germline V gene are SNHLY and FYNNEI. This CDR3 region has 15 residues. After removal of 7 bases from V and 4 bases from J, the junction contained 8 bases not matched to a gene. The CDR3 loop reads CASNGDRGTTGELFF. Written as DNA, the CDR3 is TGTGCCAGCAACGGCGACAGGGGAACCACCGGGGAGCTGTTTTTT.

In this sample, this clone turned up once. The genes are TRBV9 and TRBJ2-1; 10 positions match TRBD2. The CDR3 runs 16 residues. The germline V gene encodes CDR1 SGDLS and CDR2 YYNGEE. The junction had 4 bases not matched to a gene; V was cut back by 0 bases and J by 4 bases. The chain's CDR3 is CASSVVGTSEYNEQFF. Here the CDR3 DNA reads TGTGCCAGCAGCGTAGTGGGGACTAGCGAATACAATGAGCAGTTCTTC.

This clone was seen ten or more times. The rearrangement links TRBV5-1 to TRBJ2-7, with 7 positions matching TRBD1. Germline values: CDR1 SGHRS, CDR2 YFSETQ. Losses at the gene ends were 4 bases for V and 0 bases for J; bases not matched to a gene: 7. The CDR3 has 15 amino acids. The CDR3 coding sequence is TGCGCCAGCAGCCATCGGGACAGTAGCTCCTACGAGCAGTACTTC. Its protein product is CASSHRDSSSYEQYF.

The chain has TRBV10-1 and TRBJ2-5, with 9 bases identical to TRBD2. The J segment lost 5 bases and the V segment lost 3 bases, leaving 10 bases of the junction unmatched. The CDR3 is 16 residues long. The germline V gene has CDR1 WNHNN and CDR2 SYGVQD (reference sequence). Written as DNA, the CDR3 is TGCGCCAGCAGTGACGCGGGACTAGCATCCGTGGAGACCCAGTACTTC. It is translated as CASSDAGLASVETQYF.

The chain is built from TRBV27 and TRBJ1-1; 8 bases align to TRBD1. CDR1 is MNHEY, CDR2 SMNVEV, per germline (reference sequence). The junction had 7 bases not matched to a gene; V was cut back by 3 bases and J by 7 bases. This CDR3 spans 14 amino acids. CDR3 sequence: CASSFGQGAGEAFF. The CDR3 nucleotides read TGTGCCAGCAGTTTTGGGCAGGGGGCTGGTGAAGCTTTCTTT.

The chain has TRBV2 and TRBJ2-3; D call uncertain. The ends were cut back, 4 bases at V and 11 bases at J, with 4 bases in the middle. The germline V gene has CDR1 SNHLY and CDR2 FYNNEI. The CDR3 totals 9 residues. The DNA of the CDR3 is TGTGCCAGCAGTGGAGAGCAGTATTTT. The encoded protein is CASSGEQYF.

The V gene is TRBV15, the J gene TRBJ1-2, with a weak D call TRBD1 (5 bases). The ends were cut back, 3 bases at V and 7 bases at J, with 6 bases in the middle. Germline V gene lookup returns CDR1 LNHNV and CDR2 YYDKDF (reference sequence). The CDR3 is 11 amino acids. CDR3 nucleotide sequence: TGTGCCACCAGCAGGGGGGTTGGCTACACCTTC. It encodes CATSRGVGYTF.

This clone was seen only once. CDR3 DNA: TGTGCCAGCAGTTCCCAAGAGGGGGTCACTACGCAGTATTTT. It specifies CASSSQEGVTTQYF. The gene calls are TRBV28 and TRBJ2-3, with D tentatively TRBD1 (6 bases). Germline CDR1 reads MDHEN; CDR2 reads SYDVKM. This CDR3 has 14 amino acids. Trimming took 4 bases from V and 8 from J, leaving 16 bases between them.

The chain employs TRBV15 and TRBJ1-5, with a weak D call TRBD1 (5 bases). Germline CDR1 LNHNV, CDR2 YYDKDF (reference sequence). Trimming shortened V by 1 base and J by 10 bases, and 8 bases separated the two germline ends. This CDR3 has 12 amino acids. The chain's CDR3 is CATSRVGGPQHF. CDR3 nucleotides: TGTGCCACCAGCAGAGTCGGGGGACCCCAGCATTTT.

The chain recombines TRBV9 with TRBJ2-3; no clear D. The germline V gene has CDR1 SGDLS and CDR2 YYNGEE. Trimming removed 0 bases from V and 3 bases from J, with 14 bases in between. The CDR3 consists of 16 residues. CDR3: CASSVGQAITTDTQYF. The CDR3 DNA sequence: TGTGCCAGCAGCGTAGGGCAGGCAATAACTACAGATACGCAGTATTTT.

This clone was seen more than once but under ten times. This chain connects TRBV18 to TRBJ1-1; the D gene is possibly TRBD1 (6 bases). Germline CDR1 KGHSH, CDR2 LQKENI. The germline V and J ends were trimmed by 6 bases and 0 bases, with 11 bases remaining between them. This CDR3 spans 14 amino acids. DNA for the CDR3: TGTGCCAGCTCCGGGGGGGGCGTGAACACTGAAGCTTTCTTT. Amino acids: CASSGGGVNTEAFF. Looking up the rest from reference TRBV18 and TRBJ1-1 gives the full variable domain: NAGVMQNPRHLVRRRGQEARLRCSPMKGHSHVYWYRQLPEEGLKFMVYLQKENIIDESGMPKERFSAEFPKEGPSILRIQQVVRGDSAAYFCASSGGGVNTEAFFGQGTRLTVV.

V is TRBV19 and J is TRBJ1-5; D is perhaps TRBD1 (5 bases). The CDR3 is 13 residues long. The germline CDR1 and CDR2 sequences are LNHDA and SQIVND (reference sequence). V was trimmed by 0 bases and J by 7 bases, leaving 7 bases between them. Here the CDR3 reads CASSIDRVQPQHF. DNA for the CDR3: TGTGCCAGTAGTATAGACAGGGTCCAGCCCCAGCATTTT.

The chain recombines TRBV28 with TRBJ2-7; no firm D call. Germline CDR1 MDHEN, CDR2 SYDVKM. The CDR3 runs 12 residues. Trimming removed 7 bases from V and 0 bases from J, with 7 bases in between. The CDR3 sequence is CASNSLSYEQYF. In DNA, the CDR3 is TGTGCCAGCAATTCGCTCTCCTACGAGCAGTACTTC.

This clone has only a few counts. V usage is TRBV5-4 and J usage is TRBJ1-5; D call uncertain. The CDR3 has 13 residues. Germline V gene sequence: CDR1 SGHNT, CDR2 YYREEE (reference sequence). V lost 2 bases, J lost 6 bases, and 9 bases lay in between. The DNA of the CDR3 is TGTGCCAGCAGCTTCGGGGTGGGTCAGCCCCAGCATTTT. Residues: CASSFGVGQPQHF.

The chain joins TRBV10-3 to TRBJ1-5; weak D call: TRBD1 (6 bases). Germline values: CDR1 ENHRY, CDR2 SYGVKD. This CDR3 comprises 13 residues. Trimming took off 6 bases at V and 5 bases at J, with 11 bases between the two ends. In nucleotides, the CDR3 is TGTGCCATCAGCGAGACAGGAGATCAGCCCCAGCATTTT. Amino acids: CAISETGDQPQHF.

The V and J genes are TRBV28 and TRBJ2-7; TRBD2 matches at 14 bases. The CDR3 extends over 18 amino acids. Trimming took 5 bases from V and 0 from J; bases not matched to a gene: 9. Germline V gene sequence: CDR1 MDHEN, CDR2 SYDVKM. This CDR3 reads CASSMPLGTSGSSYEQYF. The CDR3 DNA follows: TGTGCCAGCAGTATGCCCCTAGGGACTAGCGGGAGCTCCTACGAGCAGTACTTC.

This chain joins TRBV21-1 and TRBJ2-7; the D call TRBD1 from the table was never checked on the DNA. TRBV21-1 is tagged as a pseudogene. CDR3 length equals 14 residues. Here the CDR3 reads CASSKPGQFYEQYF. The CDR3 region has the DNA TGTGCCAGCAGCAAACCGGGACAGTTCTACGAGCAGTACTTC.

The gene calls are TRBV6-5 and TRBJ1-2; no clear D. Trimming shortened V by 6 bases and J by 4 bases, and 12 bases separated the two germline ends. This CDR3 has 13 residues. CDR1 and CDR2 from the germline V gene are MNHEY and SVGAGI. The chain's CDR3 is CASSPQPFYGYTF. DNA of the CDR3: TGTGCCAGCAGCCCTCAGCCTTTCTATGGCTACACCTTC.

As regards this clone: This could be a read error, since a much larger clone is one nucleotide away. The V gene is TRBV7-8, the J gene TRBJ1-3, with unresolved D. CDR1 is SGHVS, CDR2 FQNEAQ, per germline. The CDR3 has 15 amino acids. CDR3 DNA: TGTGCCAGCAGCTTAGGAGTCCAATCTGGAGACACCATATATTTT. Residues: CASSLGVQSGDTIYF.

CDR3 bases: TGTGCCAGCAGTGAACTGGGAGGTGGGGCCAAAAACATTCAGTACTTC. It codes for CASSELGGGAKNIQYF. V is TRBV25-1 and J is TRBJ2-4; weak D call: TRBD2 (6 bases). Per the germline V gene, CDR1 is MGHDK and CDR2 is SYGVNS. The CDR3 extends over 16 amino acids. V was clipped by 2 bases and J by 1 base, with 12 bases between them.

This clone has at least ten counts. J is TRBJ2-7 and V is TRBV15, with a possible D match to TRBD2 (5 bases). Germline V lookup: CDR1 LNHNV, CDR2 YYDKDF (reference sequence). CDR3 length: 15 residues. Deletions cut 0 bases from V and 4 bases from J, with 13 bases between. In nucleotides, the CDR3 is TGTGCCACCAGCAGAGATACGGGAACGGGTTACGAGCAGTACTTC. It encodes CATSRDTGTGYEQYF. The variable domain in full, completed from reference TRBV15 and TRBJ2-7, reads DAMVIQNPRYQVTQFGKPVTLSCSQTLNHNVMYWYQQKSSQAPKLLFHYYDKDFNNEADTPDNFQSRRPNTSFCFLDIRSPGLGDTAMYLCATSRDTGTGYEQYFGPGTRLTVT.

The sample holds one count of this clone. This chain joins TRBV15 and TRBJ2-2; 7 bases line up with TRBD2. From germline, CDR1 is LNHNV and CDR2 YYDKDF (reference sequence). The V gene end was trimmed by 4 bases and the J gene end by 3 bases; junction bases not matched to a gene: 5. This CDR3 contains 15 residues. The CDR3 spells CATSTTSDHTGELFF. CDR3 DNA sequence: TGTGCCACCAGCACAACTAGCGACCACACCGGGGAGCTGTTTTTT.

This CDR3 reads CASTTLAGITDTQYF. CDR3 DNA: TGTGCCAGCACCACACTAGCGGGAATCACAGATACGCAGTATTTT. The rearrangement uses TRBV2 and TRBJ2-3, with 10 nucleotides matching TRBD2. Germline-derived CDR1 and CDR2 are SNHLY and FYNNEI. This CDR3 has 15 residues. The ends lost 7 bases at V and 2 bases at J; junction bases unmatched: 6.

The chain joins TRBV18 to TRBJ2-7, with D perhaps being TRBD1 or TRBD2 (6 bases each). The length of the CDR3 is 18 residues. Trimming took off 3 bases at V and 4 bases at J, with 25 bases between the two ends. Germline loops: CDR1 KGHSH, CDR2 LQKENI. CDR3 amino acids: CASSPLAGEDWTYYEQYF. The CDR3 nucleotides are TGTGCCAGCTCACCGTTGGCAGGGGAGGACTGGACTTATTACGAGCAGTACTTC.

V usage is TRBV4-3 and J usage is TRBJ2-7, with D uncertain. The V end was cut by 4 bases, the J end by 7 bases, with 14 bases between. Germline V gives CDR1 LGHNA, CDR2 YSLEER. This CDR3 is 13 amino acids long. The CDR3 sequence: CASSRDTEGEQYF. The DNA for the CDR3 is TGCGCCAGCAGCCGAGACACGGAAGGGGAGCAGTACTTC.